This T cell receptor (beta chain) comes out of a study of cytomegalovirus exposure and HLA in healthy donors. A multiplex PCR was run with 60 Vbeta primers and 13 Jbeta primers. Using immunoSEQ multiplex PCR, the repertoire was profiled, and TCRdb retains in-frame clones only, with some absent. This sample has about 82,000 clones, with roughly 63% found just once. About this clone itself: Its specificity is not known.

Findings and caveats of the study: The CMV antigen specificity of a few CMV-associated chains was confirmed through in vitro analysis.

Germline lookup yields CDR1 SGHRS and CDR2 YFSETQ. The CDR3 runs 16 residues. V was clipped by 0 bases and J by 1 base; unmatched bases: 2. The sample comprised PBMCs. The chain combines TRBV5-1 with TRBJ2-2; 8 nucleotides line up with TRBD2. The clonotype was recovered from a woman aged 40 to 55 in good health and CMV-seropositive. The CDR3 spells CASSLGLAGNTGELFF. CDR3 sequence (DNA): TGCGCCAGCAGCTTGGGGCTAGCGGGGAACACCGGGGAGCTGTTTTTT.